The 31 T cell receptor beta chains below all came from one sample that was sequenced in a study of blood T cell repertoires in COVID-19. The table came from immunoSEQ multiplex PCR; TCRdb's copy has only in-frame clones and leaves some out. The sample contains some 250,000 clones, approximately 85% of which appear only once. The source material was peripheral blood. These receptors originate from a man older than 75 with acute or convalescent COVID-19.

This CDR3 reads CASSLGDSVNTDTQYF. CDR3 bases: TGCGCCAGCAGCTTGGGGGACTCGGTGAACACAGATACGCAGTATTTT. This sequence joins TRBV5-1 and TRBJ2-3; maybe TRBD2 (6 bases). CDR3 length equals 16 residues. Germline values: CDR1 SGHRS, CDR2 YFSETQ. V lost 0 bases and J lost 2, with 13 bases in between. Full variable domain (rest looked up from reference TRBV5-1 and TRBJ2-3): KAGVTQTPRYLIKTRGQQVTLSCSPISGHRSVSWYQQTPGQGLQFLFEYFSETQRNKGNFPGRFSGRQFSNSRSEMNVSTLELGDSALYLCASSLGDSVNTDTQYFGPGTRLTVL.

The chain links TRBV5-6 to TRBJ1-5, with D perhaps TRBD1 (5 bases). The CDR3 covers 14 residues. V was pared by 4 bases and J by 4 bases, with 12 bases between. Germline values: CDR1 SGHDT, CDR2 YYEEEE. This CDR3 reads CASSNWGGNQPQHF. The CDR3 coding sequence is TGTGCCAGCAGCAACTGGGGGGGTAATCAGCCCCAGCATTTT.

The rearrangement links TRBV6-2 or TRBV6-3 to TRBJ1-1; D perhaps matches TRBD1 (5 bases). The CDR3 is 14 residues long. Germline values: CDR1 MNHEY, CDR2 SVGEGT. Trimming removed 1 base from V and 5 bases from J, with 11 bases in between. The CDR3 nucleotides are TGTGCCAGCAGTTACTATTCAGGGAAAACTGAAGCTTTCTTT. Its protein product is CASSYYSGKTEAFF.

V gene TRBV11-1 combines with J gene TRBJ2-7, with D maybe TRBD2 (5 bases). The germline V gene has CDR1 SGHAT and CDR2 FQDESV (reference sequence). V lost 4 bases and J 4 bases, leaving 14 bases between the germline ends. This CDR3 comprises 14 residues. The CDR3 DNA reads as TGTGCCAGCAGCTCTAGGACGCGGAGGTACGAGCAGTACTTC. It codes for CASSSRTRRYEQYF.

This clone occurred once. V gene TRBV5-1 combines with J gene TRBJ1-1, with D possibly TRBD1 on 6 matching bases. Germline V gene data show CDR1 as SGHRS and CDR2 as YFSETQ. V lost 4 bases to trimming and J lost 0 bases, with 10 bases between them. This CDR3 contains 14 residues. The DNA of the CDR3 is TGCGCCAGCAGCACCGGACAGATGAACACTGAAGCTTTCTTT. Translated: CASSTGQMNTEAFF. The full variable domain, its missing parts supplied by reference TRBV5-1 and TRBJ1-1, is KAGVTQTPRYLIKTRGQQVTLSCSPISGHRSVSWYQQTPGQGLQFLFEYFSETQRNKGNFPGRFSGRQFSNSRSEMNVSTLELGDSALYLCASSTGQMNTEAFFGQGTRLTVV.

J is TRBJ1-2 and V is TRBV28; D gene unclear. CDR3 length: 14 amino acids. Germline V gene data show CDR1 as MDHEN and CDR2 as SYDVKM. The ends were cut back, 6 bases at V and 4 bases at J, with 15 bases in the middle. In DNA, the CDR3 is TGTGCCAGCAGCCTCTCAATAGCGTCCTATGGCTACACCTTC. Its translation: CASSLSIASYGYTF.

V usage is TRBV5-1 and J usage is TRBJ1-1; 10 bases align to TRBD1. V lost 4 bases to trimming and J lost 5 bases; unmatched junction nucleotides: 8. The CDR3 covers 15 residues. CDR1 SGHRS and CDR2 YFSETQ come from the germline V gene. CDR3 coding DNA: TGCGCCAGCAGCGACGGGGGACAGGGGTTTACTGAAGCTTTCTTT. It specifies CASSDGGQGFTEAFF. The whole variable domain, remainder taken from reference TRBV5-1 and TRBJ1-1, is KAGVTQTPRYLIKTRGQQVTLSCSPISGHRSVSWYQQTPGQGLQFLFEYFSETQRNKGNFPGRFSGRQFSNSRSEMNVSTLELGDSALYLCASSDGGQGFTEAFFGQGTRLTVV.

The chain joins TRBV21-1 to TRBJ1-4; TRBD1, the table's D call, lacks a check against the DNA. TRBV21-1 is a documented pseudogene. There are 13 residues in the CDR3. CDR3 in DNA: TGTGCCAGCAGCCAGGGACAGTCCGAAAAACTGTTTTTT. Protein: CASSQGQSEKLFF.

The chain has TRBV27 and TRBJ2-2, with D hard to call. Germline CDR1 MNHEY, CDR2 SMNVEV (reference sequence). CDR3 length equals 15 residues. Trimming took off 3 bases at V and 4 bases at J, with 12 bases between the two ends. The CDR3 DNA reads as TGTGCCAGCAGTTTGGTCAACACGGGCACCGGGGAGCTGTTTTTT. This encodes CASSLVNTGTGELFF.

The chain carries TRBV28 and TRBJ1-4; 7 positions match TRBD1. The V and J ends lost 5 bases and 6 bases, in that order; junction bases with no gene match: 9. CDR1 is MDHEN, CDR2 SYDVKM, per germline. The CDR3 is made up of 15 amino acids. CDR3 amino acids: CASSPQGEVYEKLFF. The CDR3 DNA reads TGTGCCAGCAGTCCCCAGGGGGAAGTTTATGAAAAACTGTTTTTT.

CDR3 nucleotide sequence: TGTGCCAGTAGTATCTCAGGGGGAGAAAAACTGTTTTTT. Protein: CASSISGGEKLFF. The J gene is TRBJ1-4, the V gene TRBV19, with 7 positions matching TRBD1. The CDR3 loop spans 13 amino acids. V shed 3 bases and J 8 bases; nucleotides not matched to a gene: 3. Germline CDR1 LNHDA, CDR2 SQIVND (reference sequence).

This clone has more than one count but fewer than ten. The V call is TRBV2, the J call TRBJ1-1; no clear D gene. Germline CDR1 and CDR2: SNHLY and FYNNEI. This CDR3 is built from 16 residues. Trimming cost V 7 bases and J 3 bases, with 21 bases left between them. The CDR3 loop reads CASTPRAGGDDTEAFF. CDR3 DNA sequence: TGTGCCAGCACTCCTCGGGCAGGCGGGGATGACACTGAAGCTTTCTTT.

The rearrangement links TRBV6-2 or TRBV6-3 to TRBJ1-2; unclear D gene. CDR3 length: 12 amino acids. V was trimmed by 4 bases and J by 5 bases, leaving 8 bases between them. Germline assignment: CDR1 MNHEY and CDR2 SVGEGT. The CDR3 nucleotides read TGTGCCAGCAGTTCCGCGAAATATGGCTACACCTTC. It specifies CASSSAKYGYTF.

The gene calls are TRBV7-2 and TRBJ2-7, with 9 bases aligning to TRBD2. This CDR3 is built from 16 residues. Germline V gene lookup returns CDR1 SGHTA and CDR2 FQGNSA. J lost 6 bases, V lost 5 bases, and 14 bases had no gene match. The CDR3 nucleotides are TGTGCCAGCAGCCCTGGAGTGACCCAGCGGGGGGTCGAGCAGTACTTC. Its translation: CASSPGVTQRGVEQYF.

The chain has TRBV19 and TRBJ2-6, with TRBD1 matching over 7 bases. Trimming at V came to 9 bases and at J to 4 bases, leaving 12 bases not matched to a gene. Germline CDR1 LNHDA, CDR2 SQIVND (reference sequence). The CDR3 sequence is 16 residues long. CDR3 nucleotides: TGTGCCAGCCGGGACAGTAAGGTGGCCGGGGCCAACGTCCTGACTTTC. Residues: CASRDSKVAGANVLTF.

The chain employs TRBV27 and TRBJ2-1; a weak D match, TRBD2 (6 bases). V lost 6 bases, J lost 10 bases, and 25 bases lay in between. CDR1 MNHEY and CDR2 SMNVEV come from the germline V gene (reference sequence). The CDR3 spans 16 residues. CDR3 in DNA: TGTGCCAGCAGGGCGATGAGCGGGTTAGACCTAAGGGAGCAGTTCTTC. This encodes CASRAMSGLDLREQFF.

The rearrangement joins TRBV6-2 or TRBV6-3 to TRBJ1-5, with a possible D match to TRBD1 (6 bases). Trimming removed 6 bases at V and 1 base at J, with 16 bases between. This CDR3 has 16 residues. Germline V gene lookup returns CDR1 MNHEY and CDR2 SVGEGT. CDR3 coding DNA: TGTGCCAGCAGCCCTGCGGGGGGCTTCAGCAATCAGCCCCAGCATTTT. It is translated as CASSPAGGFSNQPQHF.

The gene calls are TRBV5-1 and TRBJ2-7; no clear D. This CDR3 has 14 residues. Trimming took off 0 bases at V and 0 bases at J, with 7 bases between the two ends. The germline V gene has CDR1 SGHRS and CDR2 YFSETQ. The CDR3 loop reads CASSLGLPSYEQYF. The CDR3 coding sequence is TGCGCCAGCAGCTTGGGACTTCCCTCCTACGAGCAGTACTTC.

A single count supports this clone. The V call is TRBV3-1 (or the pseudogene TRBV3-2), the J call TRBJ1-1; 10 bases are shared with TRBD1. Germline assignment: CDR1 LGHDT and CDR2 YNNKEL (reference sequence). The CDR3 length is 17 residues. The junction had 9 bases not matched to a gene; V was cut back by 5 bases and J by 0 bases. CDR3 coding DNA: TGTGCCAGCAGCTTCCTCCGGGACAGGGGCATGAACACTGAAGCTTTCTTT. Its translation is CASSFLRDRGMNTEAFF.

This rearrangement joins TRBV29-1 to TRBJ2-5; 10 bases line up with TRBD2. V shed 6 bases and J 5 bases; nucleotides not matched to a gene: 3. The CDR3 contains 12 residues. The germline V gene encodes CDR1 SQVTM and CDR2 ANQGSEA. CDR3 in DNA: TGCAGCGTCCGTAGCGGGAGGGAGACCCAGTACTTC. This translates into CSVRSGRETQYF.

CDR3 coding DNA: TGTGCCAGCAGTCCCACAGGGGGCACTTCACCCCTCCACTTT. Translated, it gives CASSPTGGTSPLHF. The chain couples TRBV27 to TRBJ1-6, with 9 bases that match TRBD1. The germline gives CDR1 MNHEY, CDR2 SMNVEV (reference sequence). V lost 5 bases to trimming and J lost 9 bases; unmatched junction nucleotides: 5. The CDR3 loop spans 14 amino acids.

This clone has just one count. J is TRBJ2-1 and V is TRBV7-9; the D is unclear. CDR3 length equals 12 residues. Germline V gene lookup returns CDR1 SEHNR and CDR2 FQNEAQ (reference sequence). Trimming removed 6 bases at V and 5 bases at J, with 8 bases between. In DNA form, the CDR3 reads TGTGCCAGCAGAACGCTAAACAATGAGCAGTTCTTC. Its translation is CASRTLNNEQFF. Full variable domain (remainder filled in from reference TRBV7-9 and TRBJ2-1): DTGVSQNPRHKITKRGQNVTFRCDPISEHNRLYWYRQTLGQGPEFLTYFQNEAQLEKSRLLSDRFSAERPKGSFSTLEIQRTEQGDSAMYLCASRTLNNEQFFGPGTRLTVL.

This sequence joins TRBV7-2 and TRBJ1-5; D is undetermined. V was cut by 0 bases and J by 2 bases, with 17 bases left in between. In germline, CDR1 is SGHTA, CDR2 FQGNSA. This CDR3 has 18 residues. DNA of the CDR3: TGTGCCAGCAGCTTAGCTGGTGGTCGGGTTCCGGGCAATCAGCCCCAGCATTTT. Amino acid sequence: CASSLAGGRVPGNQPQHF.

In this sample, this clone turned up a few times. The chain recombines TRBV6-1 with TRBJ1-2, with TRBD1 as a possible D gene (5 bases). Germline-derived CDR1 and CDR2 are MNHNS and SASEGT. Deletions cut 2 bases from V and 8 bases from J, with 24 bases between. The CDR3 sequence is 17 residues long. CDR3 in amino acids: CASSELPSGSGAEGYTF. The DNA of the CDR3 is TGTGCCAGCAGTGAACTCCCTTCTGGTAGCGGGGCGGAAGGCTACACCTTC.

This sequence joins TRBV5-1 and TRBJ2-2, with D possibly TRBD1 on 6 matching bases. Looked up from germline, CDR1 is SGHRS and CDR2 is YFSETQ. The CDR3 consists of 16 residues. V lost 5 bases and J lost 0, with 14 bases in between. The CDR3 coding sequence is TGCGCCAGCAGTAACAGGGTAAATACGAACACCGGGGAGCTGTTTTTT. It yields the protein CASSNRVNTNTGELFF.

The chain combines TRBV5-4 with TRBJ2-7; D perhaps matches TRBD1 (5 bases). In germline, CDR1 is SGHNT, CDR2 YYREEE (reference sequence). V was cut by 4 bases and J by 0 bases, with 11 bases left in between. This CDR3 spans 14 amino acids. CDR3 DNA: TGTGCCAGCAGCCCATTCACAGGCTCCTACGAGCAGTACTTC. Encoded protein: CASSPFTGSYEQYF.

CDR3 amino acids: CASSLGTSGSHTGELFF. CDR3 nucleotide sequence: TGTGCCAGCAGCTTAGGTACTAGCGGGAGCCACACCGGGGAGCTGTTTTTT. The V and J genes are TRBV11-3 and TRBJ2-2, with TRBD2 matching over 11 bases. The CDR3 covers 17 residues. Trimming at V came to 1 base and at J to 3 bases, leaving 4 bases not matched to a gene. Germline CDR1 is SGHNT and CDR2 is YENEEA.

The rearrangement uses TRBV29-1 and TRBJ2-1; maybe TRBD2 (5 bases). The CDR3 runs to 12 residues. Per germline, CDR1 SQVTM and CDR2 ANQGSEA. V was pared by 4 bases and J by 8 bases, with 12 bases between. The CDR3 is CSVVRSGYEQFF. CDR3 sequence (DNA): TGCAGCGTTGTGAGGTCGGGGTATGAGCAGTTCTTC.

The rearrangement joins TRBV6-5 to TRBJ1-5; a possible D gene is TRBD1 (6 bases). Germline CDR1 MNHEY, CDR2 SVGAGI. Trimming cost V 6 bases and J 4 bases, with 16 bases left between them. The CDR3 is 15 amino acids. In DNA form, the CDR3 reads TGTGCCAGCAGCCACCACAGGGACCGGAATCAGCCCCAGCATTTT. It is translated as CASSHHRDRNQPQHF.

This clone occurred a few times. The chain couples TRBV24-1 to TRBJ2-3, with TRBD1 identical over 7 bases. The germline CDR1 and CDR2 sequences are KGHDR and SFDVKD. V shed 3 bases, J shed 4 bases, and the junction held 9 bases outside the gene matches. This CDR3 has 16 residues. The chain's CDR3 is CATSDPSTGIADTQYF. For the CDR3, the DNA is TGTGCCACCAGTGATCCGTCGACAGGGATAGCAGATACGCAGTATTTT.

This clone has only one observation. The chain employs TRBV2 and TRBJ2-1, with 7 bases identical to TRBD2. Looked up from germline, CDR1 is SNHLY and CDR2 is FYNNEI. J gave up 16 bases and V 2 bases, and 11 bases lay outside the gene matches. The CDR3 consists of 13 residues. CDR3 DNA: TGTGCCAGCAGTGAAAGCGGTTGGGACTACCCTTTCTTC. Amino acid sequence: CASSESGWDYPFF.